Shown below are 3 T cell receptor beta chains from a single sample sequenced in a study of T cells in Graves' hyperthyroidism and ophthalmopathy. Using RNA transcripts as the source, TCR beta CDR3 regions were amplified. TCR CDR3 regions were first amplified by RT-PCR with HTBI primers. MiXCR, run by TCRdb on the multiplex PCR reads, gives a single entry per CDR3 protein. Altogether 490,000 or so distinct CDR3 sequences are present, 15% to 20% being singletons, with the ten largest covering less than 55%. Sequencing was carried out using blood. All receptors derive from a man in his forties with Graves' ophthalmopathy.

In this sample, this clonotype turned up a few times. This chain uses TRBV19 with TRBJ1-6; tentative D call: TRBD1 (5 bases). The V end lost 7 bases, the J end lost 7 bases, and 14 bases lay between the germline ends. There are 14 residues in the CDR3. CDR1 and CDR2 (germline): LNHDA, SQIVND (reference sequence). CDR3: CASTQGNQNSPLHF. The CDR3 DNA sequence: TGTGCCAGTACCCAGGGTAACCAAAATTCACCCCTCCACTTT.

This clonotype has ten or more counts. The rearrangement uses TRBV11-2 and TRBJ2-7; D not resolved. This CDR3 comprises 15 residues. V dropped 1 base and J dropped 3 bases, with 13 bases sitting between them. CDR1 and CDR2 from the germline V gene are SGHAT and FQNNGV. The CDR3 nucleotides read TGTGCCAGCAGCTTAGGAGCCAGTTACGACTACGAGCAGTACTTC. Amino acid sequence: CASSLGASYDYEQYF. The full variable domain, in which reference TRBV11-2 and TRBJ2-7 provide the parts outside the CDR3, is EAGVAQSPRYKIIEKRQSVAFWCNPISGHATLYWYQQILGQGPKLLIQFQNNGVVDDSQLPKDRFSAERLKGVDSTLKIQPAKLEDSAVYLCASSLGASYDYEQYFGPGTRLTVT.

This clonotype has more than one count but fewer than ten. The chain links TRBV29-1 to TRBJ2-7; D possibly matches TRBD1 or TRBD2 (7 bases each). The V gene lost 5 bases and the J gene lost 3 bases, with 14 bases spanning the gap. Germline CDR1 is SQVTM and CDR2 is ANQGSEA. This CDR3 is built from 13 residues. CDR3 sequence reads: CSVSGTVSYEQYF. DNA for the CDR3: TGCAGCGTTAGCGGGACAGTGAGCTACGAGCAGTACTTC.